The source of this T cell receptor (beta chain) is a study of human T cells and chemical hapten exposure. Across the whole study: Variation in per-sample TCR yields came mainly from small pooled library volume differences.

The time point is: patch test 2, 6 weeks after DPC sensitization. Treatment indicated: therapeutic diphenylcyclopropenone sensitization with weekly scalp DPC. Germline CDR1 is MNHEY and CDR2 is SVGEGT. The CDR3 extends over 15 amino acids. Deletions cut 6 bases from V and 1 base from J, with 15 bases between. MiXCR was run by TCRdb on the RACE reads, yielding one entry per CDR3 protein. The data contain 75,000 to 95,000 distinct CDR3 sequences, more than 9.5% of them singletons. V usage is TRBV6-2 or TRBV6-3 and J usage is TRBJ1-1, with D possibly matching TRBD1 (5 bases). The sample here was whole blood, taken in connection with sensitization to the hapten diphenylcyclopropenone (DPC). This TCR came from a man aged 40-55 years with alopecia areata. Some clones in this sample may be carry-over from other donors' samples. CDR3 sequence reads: CASRPGGGPNTEAFF. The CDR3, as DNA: TGTGCCAGCAGACCGGGGGGAGGGCCGAACACTGAAGCTTTCTTT.